A single T cell receptor beta chain is shown here with its context. MiXCR, applied by TCRdb to the RT-PCR reads, yields one record per CDR3 protein. The table records about 700,000 distinct CDR3 sequences, 12% to 15% of them present only once. V gave up 6 bases and J gave up 3 bases; unmatched junction bases: 6. CDR3 length: 15 amino acids. Sequencing was performed on memory CD4+ T cells from blood. The chain employs TRBV12-3 or TRBV12-4 and TRBJ2-7, with 12 bases matching TRBD1. This sequence was found in a female donor in good health, serving as a healthy control. CDR3 sequence (DNA): TGTGCCAGCAGCGACCGGGACAGGGGGCTCTACGAGCAGTACTTC. It codes for CASSDRDRGLYEQYF.